This T cell receptor (beta chain) came from a study of CD8 T cells in ankylosing spondylitis. Points from the study as a whole: Clones tied to disease were said to be significantly enriched in matched ankylosing spondylitis synovial fluid. Blood from ankylosing spondylitis patients appeared to carry a characteristic roughly 8-variant TCR beta motif.

Quantitative 5'-RACE with molecular barcodes was used to make the TCR beta libraries. TCRdb fed the 5' RACE reads into MiXCR, producing one record per CDR3 protein. The profile covers about 460,000 distinct CDR3 sequences, with roughly 5% appearing a single time and around 3.5% taken by the ten largest. This clonotype was seen many times. The target antigen is unknown. Per germline, CDR1 SGHAT and CDR2 FQNNGV. The length of the CDR3 is 12 residues. Trimming pared 1 base from V and 10 bases from J, leaving 5 bases between. The receptor comes from a male donor with ankylosing spondylitis. The chain has TRBV11-2 and TRBJ1-6, with D unresolved. Specimen: blood, either unsorted or a sorted T cell fraction (not recorded which). This CDR3 is CASSLVSSPLHF. In DNA form, the CDR3 reads TGTGCCAGCAGCTTAGTTTCCTCACCCCTCCACTTT.